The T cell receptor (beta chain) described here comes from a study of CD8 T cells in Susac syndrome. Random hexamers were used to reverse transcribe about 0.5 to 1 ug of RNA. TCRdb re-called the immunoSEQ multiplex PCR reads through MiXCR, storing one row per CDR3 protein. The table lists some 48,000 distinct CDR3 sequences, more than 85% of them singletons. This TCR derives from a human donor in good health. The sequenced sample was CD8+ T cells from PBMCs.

CDR3 bases: TGCGCCAGCAGCTTGATTGCCGTAGGGGTCGGCGAGCAGTACTTC. It codes for CASSLIAVGVGEQYF. The chain recombines TRBV5-1 with TRBJ2-7, with D possibly matching TRBD1 (5 bases). The ends were cut back, 1 base at V and 6 bases at J, with 17 bases in the middle. CDR3 length: 15 residues. The germline gives CDR1 SGHRS, CDR2 YFSETQ.